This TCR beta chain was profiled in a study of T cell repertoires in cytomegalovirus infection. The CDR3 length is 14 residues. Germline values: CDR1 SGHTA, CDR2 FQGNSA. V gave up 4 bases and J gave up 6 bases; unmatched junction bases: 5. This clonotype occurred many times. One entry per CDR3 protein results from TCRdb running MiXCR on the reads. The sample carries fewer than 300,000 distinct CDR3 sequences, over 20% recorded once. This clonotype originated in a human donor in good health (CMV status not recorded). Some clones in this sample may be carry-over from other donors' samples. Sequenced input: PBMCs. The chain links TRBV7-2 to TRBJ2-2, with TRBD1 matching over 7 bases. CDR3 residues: CASSYRTGSGELFF. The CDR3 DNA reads TGTGCCAGCAGCTATCGGACAGGCTCCGGGGAGCTGTTTTTT.